This T cell receptor (beta chain) was identified during a study of T cells in Graves' hyperthyroidism and ophthalmopathy. This CDR3 has 19 residues. With V trimmed by 1 base and J by 3 bases, 13 bases remained unmatched. Per the germline V gene, CDR1 is SGHRS and CDR2 is YFSETQ. Researchers amplified the TCR beta CDR3 regions from RNA transcripts. Researchers ran a first-round RT-PCR on the TCR CDR3 using the HTBI primer set. MiXCR, run by TCRdb on the multiplex PCR reads, gives a single entry per CDR3 protein. Of 600,000 to 650,000 distinct CDR3 sequences in the sample, 16% were seen once. No ophthalmopathy progression within 18 months constituted stable Graves' hyperthyroidism.

V is TRBV5-1 and J is TRBJ2-4, with 10 nucleotides matching TRBD2. Sequenced: blood. This sequence was found in a woman in her 30s with Graves' hyperthyroidism. The CDR3 here is CASSLSPWLAGVVKNIQYF. CDR3 sequence (DNA): TGCGCCAGCAGCTTGTCCCCCTGGCTAGCGGGAGTTGTCAAAAACATTCAGTACTTC.